This T cell receptor beta chain was sequenced for a study of blood T cell repertoires in COVID-19. Study in general: Acute-phase and convalescent COVID-19 samples originated in the United States, Italy and Spain. Sample material is recorded as cDNA or gDNA derived from T cells, B-cell-depleted T cells, or PBMCs.

In the source study's methods: Reference gene primer amplification gave estimated nucleated cell counts. The repertoire was sequenced with immunoSEQ multiplex PCR; TCRdb's copy has only in-frame clones and lacks some. Clonal size and the V and J genes are those of that table, whereas D and trimming came from the DNA. The sample consists of 65,000 to 90,000 clones, 70% to 90% of them appearing once. CDR1 is SGHTA, CDR2 FQGNSA, per germline. The ends were cut back, 8 bases at V and 9 bases at J, with 14 bases in the middle. The CDR3 has 13 amino acids. The sequenced sample consisted of peripheral blood. This TCR came from a man aged 50 to 59 with acute or convalescent COVID-19. The rearrangement uses TRBV7-2 and TRBJ1-6; no reliable D call. In DNA form, the CDR3 reads TGTGCCAGCGTCCCAGGTCTCGGTTCACCCCTCCACTTT. It translates to CASVPGLGSPLHF.